Listed here are 25 T cell receptor beta chains from one sample, sequenced in a study of blood T cell repertoires in COVID-19. Clones were read by immunoSEQ multiplex PCR, and TCRdb kept only the in-frame ones, dropping some. Of 350,000 or so clones in the sample, nearly 90% were seen once. Material: peripheral blood. Receptors originate from a man between 18 and 29 years old with active or convalescent COVID-19.

DNA for the CDR3: TGTGCCAGCAGCTTACCCCTGGCGGGGGCCGGATACGAGCAGTACTTC. Protein sequence: CASSLPLAGAGYEQYF. The chain joins TRBV7-2 to TRBJ2-7, with D perhaps TRBD2 (7 bases). The germline V and J ends were trimmed by 2 bases and 4 bases, with 18 bases remaining between them. This CDR3 comprises 16 residues. Germline V lookup: CDR1 SGHTA, CDR2 FQGNSA.

The table lists this clone with a count of one. The rearrangement uses TRBV18 and TRBJ1-2; 9 bases align to TRBD1. The CDR3 spans 19 residues. In germline, CDR1 is KGHSH, CDR2 LQKENI. V shed 6 bases and J 0 bases; nucleotides not matched to a gene: 17. The CDR3 DNA is TGTGCCAGCTCGCTCACTCCCGGGACAGGGTCAAGTACTAACTATGGCTACACCTTC. This sequence encodes CASSLTPGTGSSTNYGYTF.

The gene calls are TRBV4-1 and TRBJ1-2; a weak D match, TRBD1 (6 bases). The germline CDR1 and CDR2 sequences are MGHRA and YSYEKL. CDR3 length equals 13 residues. Trimming left V 4 bases short and J 4 bases short, with 10 bases between. DNA for the CDR3: TGCGCCAGCAGCCTAGGGGGAAGCTATGGCTACACCTTC. Translation gives CASSLGGSYGYTF.

This clone turned up a few times. J is TRBJ1-5 and V is TRBV3-1 (or the pseudogene TRBV3-2); D might be TRBD1 (5 bases). V was clipped by 3 bases and J by 6 bases, with 12 bases between them. Germline V gives CDR1 LGHDT, CDR2 YNNKEL (reference sequence). CDR3 size: 14 residues. CDR3: CASSHSRVGQPQHF. CDR3 sequence (DNA): TGTGCCAGCAGCCATAGCAGGGTTGGTCAGCCCCAGCATTTT.

The chain uses TRBV21-1 and TRBJ1-6; the table's TRBD1 call for D was not verified on the DNA. TRBV21-1 is a listed pseudogene. The CDR3 is made up of 17 amino acids. The CDR3 region is CASSKLCWDSNNSPLHF. The CDR3 DNA follows: TGTGCCAGCAGCAAACTTTGCTGGGACAGTAATAATTCACCCCTCCACTTT.

The rearrangement uses TRBV6-5 and TRBJ1-2; possible D gene TRBD1, 5 bases. The CDR3 extends over 13 amino acids. V gave up 2 bases and J gave up 4 bases, with 8 bases separating them. Germline V lookup: CDR1 MNHEY, CDR2 SVGAGI. CDR3 bases: TGTGCCAGCAGTTACCTAGACAGCTATGGCTACACCTTC. Its translation is CASSYLDSYGYTF.

The chain carries TRBV6-2 or TRBV6-3 and TRBJ2-2, with D perhaps matching TRBD1 (6 bases). V was trimmed by 5 bases and J by 8 bases, leaving 15 bases between them. The length of the CDR3 is 14 residues. CDR1 is MNHEY and CDR2 is SVGEGT in the germline V gene. CDR3 nucleotides: TGTGCCAGCAGTCACCCTGGGGGCCCGGGGGAGCTGTTTTTT. Translating it yields CASSHPGGPGELFF.

This chain uses TRBV19 with TRBJ1-1; D is perhaps TRBD1 (5 bases). CDR3 size: 15 residues. Germline values: CDR1 LNHDA, CDR2 SQIVND (reference sequence). Trimming cost V 3 bases and J 0 bases, with 11 bases left between them. The CDR3 region has the DNA TGTGCCAGTAGTATCGGGGGTCCTATGAACACTGAAGCTTTCTTT. Translated: CASSIGGPMNTEAFF.

The genes are TRBV5-8 and TRBJ1-1, with 7 bases that match TRBD1. This CDR3 is built from 15 residues. V was clipped by 4 bases and J by 4 bases; unmatched bases: 10. Germline V CDR1 and CDR2: SGHTS, YDEGEE. In nucleotides, the CDR3 is TGTGCCAGCAGCAGAGACCGAGGGGGCGGCACTGAAGCTTTCTTT. Translating gives CASSRDRGGGTEAFF.

Of note for this clone: Relative to the germline gene, one junction end is altered; a read error may explain this. The rearrangement joins TRBV11-3 to TRBJ2-1; the D gene is possibly TRBD2 (6 bases). The CDR3 runs 14 residues. In germline, CDR1 is SGHNT, CDR2 YENEEA. Here the CDR3 reads CASSLGDSNNEQFF. DNA of the CDR3: TGTGCCAGCAGCTTAGGGGACTCCAACAATGAGCAGTTCTTC.

V and J are TRBV28 and TRBJ2-2, with D perhaps matching TRBD1 (5 bases). Trimming left V 5 bases short and J 7 bases short, with 14 bases between. Germline values: CDR1 MDHEN, CDR2 SYDVKM. CDR3 length: 14 amino acids. The CDR3 is CASSTIQGNGELFF. CDR3 coding DNA: TGTGCCAGCAGTACGATTCAGGGAAACGGGGAGCTGTTTTTT.

J is TRBJ1-4 and V is TRBV5-1; 8 nucleotides align to TRBD1. This CDR3 is built from 14 residues. V lost 7 bases to trimming and J lost 5 bases; unmatched junction nucleotides: 7. Germline assignment: CDR1 SGHRS and CDR2 YFSETQ. Written as DNA, the CDR3 is TGCGCCAGCGGACTGACAGGGGAGAATGAAAAACTGTTTTTT. Encoded protein: CASGLTGENEKLFF. Supplemented by reference TRBV5-1 and TRBJ1-4, the full variable domain reads KAGVTQTPRYLIKTRGQQVTLSCSPISGHRSVSWYQQTPGQGLQFLFEYFSETQRNKGNFPGRFSGRQFSNSRSEMNVSTLELGDSALYLCASGLTGENEKLFFGSGTQLSVL.

The V gene is TRBV5-4, the J gene TRBJ2-3; D possibly corresponds to TRBD2 (7 bases). Trimming stripped 4 bases from V and 4 bases from J, with 19 bases between. This CDR3 comprises 16 residues. Germline assignment: CDR1 SGHNT and CDR2 YYREEE (reference sequence). The DNA for the CDR3 is TGTGCCAGCAGCCAGAAAGCGGGAAGGGGGGCAGATACGCAGTATTTT. Translation gives CASSQKAGRGADTQYF.

The gene calls are TRBV19 and TRBJ2-7; 7 bases align to TRBD2. V lost 1 base to trimming and J lost 2 bases; unmatched junction nucleotides: 8. This CDR3 comprises 16 residues. Per the germline V gene, CDR1 is LNHDA and CDR2 is SQIVND (reference sequence). CDR3 sequence: CASSIGSGISTYEQYF. Here the CDR3 DNA reads TGTGCCAGTAGTATAGGGAGCGGGATAAGTACCTACGAGCAGTACTTC.

J is TRBJ2-7 and V is TRBV7-2; D gene uncertain. V lost 1 base, J lost 5 bases, and 12 bases lay in between. CDR3 length: 14 amino acids. CDR1 and CDR2 (germline): SGHTA, FQGNSA. The CDR3 nucleotides read TGTGCCAGCAGCTTAGGCCCAGGTTTGAACGAGCAGTACTTC. This translates into CASSLGPGLNEQYF.

The V gene is TRBV7-3, the J gene TRBJ2-1; no clear D gene. V lost 5 bases, J lost 5 bases, and 13 bases lay in between. Germline CDR1 is SGHTA and CDR2 is FQGTGA. This CDR3 comprises 14 residues. The CDR3 is CASSHFGQNNEQFF. The CDR3 coding sequence is TGTGCCAGCAGCCATTTTGGGCAGAACAATGAGCAGTTCTTC.

The chain joins TRBV29-1 to TRBJ2-7, with 12 bases matching TRBD2. There are 16 residues in the CDR3. The V segment lost 2 bases and the J segment 2 bases; nucleotides outside the gene matches: 7. Germline V gene data show CDR1 as SQVTM and CDR2 as ANQGSEA. This CDR3 is CSVEWSLAGGPYEQYF. The CDR3 DNA reads TGCAGCGTTGAATGGTCTCTAGCGGGAGGGCCCTACGAGCAGTACTTC.

A single count supports this clone. The V gene is TRBV12-3 or TRBV12-4, the J gene TRBJ1-1, with D possibly TRBD1 on 5 matching bases. The CDR3 has 12 amino acids. The ends were cut back, 9 bases at V and 6 bases at J, with 14 bases in the middle. As DNA, the CDR3 is TGTGCCAGTAAAAGGGGTCAGGCTGAAGCTTTCTTT. Protein product: CASKRGQAEAFF.

The chain carries TRBV20-1 and TRBJ2-1, with D unclear. The CDR3 runs to 11 residues. CDR1 is DFQATT, CDR2 SNEGSKA, per germline (reference sequence). The CDR3 here is CASIAWNEQFF. The CDR3 region has the DNA TGCGCCTCGATAGCTTGGAATGAGCAGTTCTTC.

V and J are TRBV2 and TRBJ2-7; 8 positions match TRBD2. Trimming removed 6 bases from V and 0 bases from J; junction bases left unmatched: 10. CDR3 length: 16 amino acids. Germline V gene sequence: CDR1 SNHLY, CDR2 FYNNEI. This CDR3 reads CASRGGFSGNSYEQYF. CDR3 coding DNA: TGTGCCAGCAGGGGGGGGTTTAGCGGGAACTCCTACGAGCAGTACTTC.

The V and J genes are TRBV5-1 and TRBJ2-5; 9 bases agree with TRBD1. Germline CDR1 SGHRS, CDR2 YFSETQ. Trimming took 4 bases from V and 5 from J; bases not matched to a gene: 3. This CDR3 region has 13 residues. Written as DNA, the CDR3 is TGCGCCAGCAGCCCAGGACAGGGGGAGACCCAGTACTTC. This codes for CASSPGQGETQYF.

To note about this clone: The junction departs from the called germline gene at one end, perhaps through a read error. The rearrangement links TRBV7-7 to TRBJ2-3; 10 bases line up with TRBD2. CDR1 and CDR2 from the germline V gene are SSHAT and FNYEAQ (reference sequence). The CDR3 loop spans 13 amino acids. CDR3 in DNA: TGTGCTAGCAGCGGGGGGGGGTCCGGTACGCAGTATTTT. Translating gives CASSGGGSGTQYF.

CDR3 region: CASSYSGGYTDTQYF. CDR3 DNA: TGTGCCAGCAGTTACTCCGGGGGTTACACAGATACGCAGTATTTT. V usage is TRBV6-6 and J usage is TRBJ2-3, with a possible D match to TRBD2 (6 bases). Per the germline V gene, CDR1 is MNHNY and CDR2 is SVGAGI (reference sequence). This CDR3 is 15 amino acids long. V lost 0 bases, J lost 2 bases, and 9 bases lay in between.

The chain uses TRBV7-6 and TRBJ1-3; D gene uncertain. The CDR3 runs 13 residues. Germline V gene sequence: CDR1 SGHVS, CDR2 FNYEAQ. With 3 bases removed from V and 4 bases from J, the gap between germline ends came to 7 bases. CDR3 nucleotide sequence: TGTGCCAGCAGCTTCGAACAGGGAAACACCATATATTTT. It is translated as CASSFEQGNTIYF.

The rearrangement links TRBV4-3 to TRBJ1-2; possibly TRBD1 for D (6 bases). The V end was cut by 0 bases, the J end by 7 bases, with 9 bases between. This CDR3 region has 13 residues. Germline CDR1 and CDR2: LGHNA and YSLEER. This CDR3 is CASSQDPGVGYTF. The CDR3 DNA reads TGCGCCAGCAGCCAAGATCCAGGGGTTGGCTACACCTTC.